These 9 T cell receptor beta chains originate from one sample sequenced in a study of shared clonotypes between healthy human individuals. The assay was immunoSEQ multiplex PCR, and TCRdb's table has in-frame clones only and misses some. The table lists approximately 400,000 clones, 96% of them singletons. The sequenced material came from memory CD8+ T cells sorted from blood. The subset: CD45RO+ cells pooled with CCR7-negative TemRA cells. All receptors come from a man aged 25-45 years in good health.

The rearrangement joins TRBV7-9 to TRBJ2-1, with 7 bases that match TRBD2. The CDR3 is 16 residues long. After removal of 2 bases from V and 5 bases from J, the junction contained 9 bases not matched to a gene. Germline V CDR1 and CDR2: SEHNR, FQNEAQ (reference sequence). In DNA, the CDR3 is TGTGCCAGCAGCTTATACGGCGGGAGATCTAACAATGAGCAGTTCTTC. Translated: CASSLYGGRSNNEQFF.

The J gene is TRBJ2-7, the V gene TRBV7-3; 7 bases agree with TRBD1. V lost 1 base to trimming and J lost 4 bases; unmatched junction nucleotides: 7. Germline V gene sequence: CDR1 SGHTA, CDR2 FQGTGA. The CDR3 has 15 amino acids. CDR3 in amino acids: CASSLIPGQIYEQYF. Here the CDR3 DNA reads TGTGCCAGCAGCTTAATTCCGGGACAGATATACGAGCAGTACTTC.

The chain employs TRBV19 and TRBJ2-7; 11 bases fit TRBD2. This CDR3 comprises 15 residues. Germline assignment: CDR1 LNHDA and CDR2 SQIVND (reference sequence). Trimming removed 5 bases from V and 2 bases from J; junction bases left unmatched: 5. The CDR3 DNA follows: TGTGCCAGTAGTCCAGTGGGACTAGCGGCCTACGAGCAGTACTTC. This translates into CASSPVGLAAYEQYF.

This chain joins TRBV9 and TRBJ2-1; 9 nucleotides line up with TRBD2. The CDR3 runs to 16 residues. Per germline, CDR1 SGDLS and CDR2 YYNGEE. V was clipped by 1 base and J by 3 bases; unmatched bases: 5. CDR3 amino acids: CASSVRSGRIYNEQFF. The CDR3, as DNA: TGTGCCAGCAGCGTAAGGAGCGGGAGGATCTACAATGAGCAGTTCTTC.

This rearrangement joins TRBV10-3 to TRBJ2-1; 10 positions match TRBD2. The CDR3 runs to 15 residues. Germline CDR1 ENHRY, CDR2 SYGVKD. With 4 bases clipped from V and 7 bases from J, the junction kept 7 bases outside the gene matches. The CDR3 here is CAISAGLAAPNEQFF. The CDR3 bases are TGTGCCATCAGTGCTGGACTAGCGGCTCCAAATGAGCAGTTCTTC.

CDR3 loop: CASSLLGGEQFF. Here the CDR3 DNA reads TGCGCCAGCAGCTTGTTAGGGGGTGAGCAGTTCTTC. The chain recombines TRBV5-1 with TRBJ2-1; D possibly corresponds to TRBD1 (6 bases). The V end lost 1 base, the J end lost 9 bases, and 8 bases lay between the germline ends. Germline loops: CDR1 SGHRS, CDR2 YFSETQ. This CDR3 spans 12 amino acids.

The CDR3 sequence is CASSLSVGSPLHF. The DNA of the CDR3 is TGCGCCAGCAGCTTGTCGGTTGGGTCACCCCTCCACTTT. The rearrangement uses TRBV5-1 and TRBJ1-6; D gene uncertain. Looked up from germline, CDR1 is SGHRS and CDR2 is YFSETQ. The CDR3 consists of 13 residues. Trimming took off 1 base at V and 10 bases at J, with 9 bases between the two ends.

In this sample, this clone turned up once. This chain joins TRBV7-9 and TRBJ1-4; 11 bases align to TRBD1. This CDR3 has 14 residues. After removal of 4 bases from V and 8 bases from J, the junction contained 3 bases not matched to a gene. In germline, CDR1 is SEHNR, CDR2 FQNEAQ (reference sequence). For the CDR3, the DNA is TGTGCCAGCAGCTGGACAGGGGGCGGAGAAAAACTGTTTTTT. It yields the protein CASSWTGGGEKLFF.

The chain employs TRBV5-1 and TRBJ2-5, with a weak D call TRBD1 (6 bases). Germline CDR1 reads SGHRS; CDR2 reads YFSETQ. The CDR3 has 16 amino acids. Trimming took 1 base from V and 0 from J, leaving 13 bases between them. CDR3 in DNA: TGCGCCAGCAGCTTGCGCCCCAGGGGTAACCAAGAGACCCAGTACTTC. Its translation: CASSLRPRGNQETQYF.